This T cell receptor (beta chain) was sequenced during a study of molecular identifiers for immune sequencing clone quantification. Study overall: Replicate RNA from roughly 18,000 or 92,000 naive CD8 T cells formed five aliquots; four were sequenced.

Each CDR3 protein is one row after TCRdb ran MiXCR on the PCR reads. The sample has 400,000 to 600,000 distinct CDR3 sequences; less than 30% are singletons. Naive CD8 T cells were FACS-sorted by CD8+CD4-CCR7+CD45RA+ markers. This TCR was sampled from a human donor in good health. Some libraries in this study had Jurkat cell RNA spiked in. The source material was naive CD8+ T cells from blood, with Jurkat cell RNA spiked in. Subset meaning: FACS-sorted CD8+CD4-CCR7+CD45RA+ naive T cells.

In nucleotides, the CDR3 is TGTGCCACCAGCCCAGGGTCTAGCACAGATACGCAGTATTTT. Translating gives CATSPGSSTDTQYF. The chain recombines TRBV24-1 with TRBJ2-3, with TRBD1 as a possible D gene (5 bases). V was cut by 7 bases and J by 0 bases, with 10 bases left in between. The germline V gene has CDR1 KGHDR and CDR2 SFDVKD. CDR3 length: 14 residues.